This TCR beta chain was sequenced in a study of CD8 T cells in ankylosing spondylitis. Germline V gene sequence: CDR1 MNHEY, CDR2 SMNVEV (reference sequence). The trim removed 3 bases at V and 0 bases at J, leaving 9 bases unmatched. The CDR3 runs 18 residues. A remark on this clonotype: As yet, its antigen is unknown.

General study findings and limits: The study looked at matched synovial fluid samples from ankylosing spondylitis patients. Disease-linked clones were reported to be significantly enriched there. Ankylosing spondylitis blood appeared to carry a characteristic TCR beta motif of seven to nine highly homologous variants. Prior literature has documented some motif variants in synovial fluid and blood from reactive arthritis.

TCRdb processed the 5' RACE reads anew with MiXCR; each CDR3 protein has one entry. The repertoire holds 350,000 or so distinct CDR3 sequences, with approximately 14% as singletons. Sample: blood, either unsorted or a sorted T cell fraction (not recorded which). This chain connects TRBV27 to TRBJ2-1; 9 bases map to TRBD2. The receptor was derived from a male donor with ankylosing spondylitis or in good health (not recorded which). The CDR3 bases are TGTGCCAGCAGTTTCTTCGGAGGCGGGAGGGCCTCCTACAATGAGCAGTTCTTC. This codes for CASSFFGGGRASYNEQFF.